What follows are 3 T cell receptor beta chains derived from one specimen sequenced in a study of human T cells and chemical hapten exposure. Stated time point: patch test 3, about 24 weeks after DPC sensitization. Noted treatment: therapeutic diphenylcyclopropenone sensitization with weekly scalp DPC. TCRdb analysed the RACE reads with MiXCR anew, one entry per CDR3 protein. This table holds roughly 150,000 distinct CDR3 sequences, around a quarter found once. Here the sequenced sample was whole blood, taken in connection with sensitization to the hapten diphenylcyclopropenone (DPC). The receptors come from a woman in her late teens or twenties with alopecia areata. Some clones in this sample may be carry-over from other donors' samples.

This clonotype was recorded once. V and J are TRBV6-5 and TRBJ2-5; no clear D gene. Germline V lookup: CDR1 MNHEY, CDR2 SVGAGI. The germline V and J ends were trimmed by 5 bases and 5 bases, with 15 bases remaining between them. The CDR3 consists of 14 residues. The chain's CDR3 is CASSRRVPWETQYF. The DNA of the CDR3 is TGTGCCAGCAGTCGCCGTGTCCCATGGGAGACCCAGTACTTC.

The rearrangement links TRBV21-1 to TRBJ2-7; the table assigns TRBD2, which was not confirmed against the DNA. TRBV21-1 is designated a pseudogene. This CDR3 has 17 amino acids. The CDR3: CASSKALGGRASYEQYF. In DNA form, the CDR3 reads TGTGCCAGCAGCAAAGCGCTTGGCGGGAGGGCTTCCTACGAGCAGTACTTC.

This clonotype has only a few counts. This chain connects TRBV10-3 to TRBJ1-1; 10 nucleotides match TRBD1. V shed 6 bases and J 0 bases; nucleotides not matched to a gene: 4. The germline CDR1 and CDR2 sequences are ENHRY and SYGVKD. The CDR3 runs to 15 residues. The CDR3 protein is CAIRKDRGVNTEAFF. The CDR3 DNA is TGTGCCATCAGGAAGGACAGGGGGGTGAACACTGAAGCTTTCTTT.